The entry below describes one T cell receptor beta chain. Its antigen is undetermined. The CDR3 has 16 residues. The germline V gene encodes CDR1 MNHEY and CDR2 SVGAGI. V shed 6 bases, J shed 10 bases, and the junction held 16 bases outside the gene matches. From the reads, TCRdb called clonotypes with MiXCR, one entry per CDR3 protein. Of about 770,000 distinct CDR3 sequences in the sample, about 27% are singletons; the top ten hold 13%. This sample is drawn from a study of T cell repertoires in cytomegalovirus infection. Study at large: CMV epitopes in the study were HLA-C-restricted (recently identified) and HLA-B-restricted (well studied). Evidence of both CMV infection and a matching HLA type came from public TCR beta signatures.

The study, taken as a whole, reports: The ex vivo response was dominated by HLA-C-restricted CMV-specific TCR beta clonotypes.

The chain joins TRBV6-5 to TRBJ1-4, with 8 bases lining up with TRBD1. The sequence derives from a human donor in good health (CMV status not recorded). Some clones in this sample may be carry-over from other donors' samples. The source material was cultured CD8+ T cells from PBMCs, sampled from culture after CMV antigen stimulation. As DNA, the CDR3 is TGTGCCAGCAGCCCCGCAGGGGGCGCGAGTGCTGGAAAACTGTTTTTT. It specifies CASSPAGGASAGKLFF.